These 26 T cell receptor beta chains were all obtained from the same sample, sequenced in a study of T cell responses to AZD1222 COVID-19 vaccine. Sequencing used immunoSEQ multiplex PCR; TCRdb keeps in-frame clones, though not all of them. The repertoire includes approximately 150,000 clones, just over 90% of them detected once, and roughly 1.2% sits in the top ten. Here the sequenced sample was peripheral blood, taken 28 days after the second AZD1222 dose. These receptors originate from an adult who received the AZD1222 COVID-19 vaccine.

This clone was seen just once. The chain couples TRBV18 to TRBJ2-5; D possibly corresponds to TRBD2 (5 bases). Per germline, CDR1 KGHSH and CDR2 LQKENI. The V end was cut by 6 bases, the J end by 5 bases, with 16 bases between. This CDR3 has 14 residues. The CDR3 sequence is CASSHSREGETQYF. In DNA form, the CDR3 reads TGTGCCAGCTCCCACTCCCGAGAGGGCGAGACCCAGTACTTC.

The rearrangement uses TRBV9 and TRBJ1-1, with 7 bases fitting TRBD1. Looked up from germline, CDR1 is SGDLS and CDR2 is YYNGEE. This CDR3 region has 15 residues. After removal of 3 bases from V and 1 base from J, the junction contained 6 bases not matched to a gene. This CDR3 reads CASSASRDRNTEAFF. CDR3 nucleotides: TGTGCCAGCAGCGCGTCCCGGGACAGGAACACTGAAGCTTTCTTT.

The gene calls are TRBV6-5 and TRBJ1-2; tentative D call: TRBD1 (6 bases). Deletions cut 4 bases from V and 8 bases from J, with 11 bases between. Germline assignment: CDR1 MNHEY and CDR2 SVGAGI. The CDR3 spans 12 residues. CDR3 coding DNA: TGTGCCAGCAGTTCCCAGGGGAGGGGCTACACCTTC. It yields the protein CASSSQGRGYTF.

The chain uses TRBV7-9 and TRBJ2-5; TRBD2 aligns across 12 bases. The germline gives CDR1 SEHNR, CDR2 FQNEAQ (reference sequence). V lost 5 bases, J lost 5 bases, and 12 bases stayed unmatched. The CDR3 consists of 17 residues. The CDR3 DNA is TGTGCCAGCAGCCGGGGGCCTAGCGGGAGGGCCGCGGAGACCCAGTACTTC. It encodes CASSRGPSGRAAETQYF.

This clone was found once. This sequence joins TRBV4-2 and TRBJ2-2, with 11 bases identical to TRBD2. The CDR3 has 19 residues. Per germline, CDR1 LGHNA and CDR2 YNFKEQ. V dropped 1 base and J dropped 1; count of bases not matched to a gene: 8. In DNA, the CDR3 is TGTGCCAGCAGCCAAGTTCTCCCGGGACTAGCGGAGAACACCGGGGAGCTGTTTTTT. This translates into CASSQVLPGLAENTGELFF.

CDR3 amino acids: CASSIVGGQNTYEQYF. CDR3 bases: TGTGCCAGTAGTATCGTTGGGGGACAGAACACCTACGAGCAGTACTTC. V and J are TRBV19 and TRBJ2-7, with 7 bases identical to TRBD1. The V gene end was trimmed by 3 bases and the J gene end by 2 bases; junction bases not matched to a gene: 10. CDR3 size: 16 residues. Per the germline V gene, CDR1 is LNHDA and CDR2 is SQIVND (reference sequence).

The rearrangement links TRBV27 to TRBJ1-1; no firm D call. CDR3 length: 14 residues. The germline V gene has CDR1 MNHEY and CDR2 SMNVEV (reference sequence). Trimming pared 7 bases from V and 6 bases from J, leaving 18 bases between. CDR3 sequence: CASTPGPSVAEAFF. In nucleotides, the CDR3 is TGTGCCAGCACCCCTGGACCGTCGGTGGCTGAAGCTTTCTTT.

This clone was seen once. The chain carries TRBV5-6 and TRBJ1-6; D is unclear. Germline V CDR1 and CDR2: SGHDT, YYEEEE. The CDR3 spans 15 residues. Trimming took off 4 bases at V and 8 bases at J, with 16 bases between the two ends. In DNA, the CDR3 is TGTGCCAGCAGCGATGCCCCCTCAAGGGATTCACCCCTCCACTTT. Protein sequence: CASSDAPSRDSPLHF.

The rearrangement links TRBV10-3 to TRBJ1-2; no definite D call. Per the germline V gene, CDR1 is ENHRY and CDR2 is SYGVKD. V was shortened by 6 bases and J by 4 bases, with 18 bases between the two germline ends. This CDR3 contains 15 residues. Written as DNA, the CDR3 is TGTGCCATCAGACAAGATGAGACAAATTTCTATGGCTACACCTTC. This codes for CAIRQDETNFYGYTF.

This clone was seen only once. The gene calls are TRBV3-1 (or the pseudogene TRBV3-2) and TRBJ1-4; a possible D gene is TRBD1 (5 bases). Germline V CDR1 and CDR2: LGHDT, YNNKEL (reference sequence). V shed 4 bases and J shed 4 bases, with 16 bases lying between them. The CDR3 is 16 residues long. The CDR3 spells CASSPDRPVLNEKLFF. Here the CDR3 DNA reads TGTGCCAGCAGCCCCGACAGACCTGTACTTAATGAAAAACTGTTTTTT.

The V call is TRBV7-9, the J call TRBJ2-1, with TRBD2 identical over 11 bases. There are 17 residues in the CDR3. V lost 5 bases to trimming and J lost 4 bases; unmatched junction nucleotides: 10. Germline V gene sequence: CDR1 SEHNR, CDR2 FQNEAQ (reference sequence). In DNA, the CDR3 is TGTGCCAGCAGCCAACCTGGGCGACTAGCGGGGTACAATGAGCAGTTCTTC. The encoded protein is CASSQPGRLAGYNEQFF.

The CDR3 DNA reads TGTGCCAGCAGCCTCAGTCAGGCTCCAAATTCACCCCTCCACTTT. Its protein product is CASSLSQAPNSPLHF. The chain employs TRBV7-6 and TRBJ1-6; D remains ambiguous. Between the trimmed V and J ends, which lost 5 bases and 7 bases, there was a span of 15 bases. This CDR3 spans 15 amino acids. Germline V lookup: CDR1 SGHVS, CDR2 FNYEAQ.

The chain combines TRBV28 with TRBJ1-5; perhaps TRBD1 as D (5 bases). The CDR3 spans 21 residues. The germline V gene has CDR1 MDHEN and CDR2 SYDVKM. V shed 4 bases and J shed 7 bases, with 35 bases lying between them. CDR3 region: CASSWGRGSSGKNLSRQPQHF. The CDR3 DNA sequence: TGTGCCAGCAGTTGGGGCCGGGGGTCCAGCGGAAAAAACCTTAGCCGGCAGCCCCAGCATTTT.

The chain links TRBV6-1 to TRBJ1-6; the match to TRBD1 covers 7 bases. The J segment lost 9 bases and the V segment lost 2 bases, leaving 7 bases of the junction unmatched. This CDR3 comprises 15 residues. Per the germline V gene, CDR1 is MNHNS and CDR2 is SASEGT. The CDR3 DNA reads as TGTGCCAGCAGTGAATCAGGGGGGGCTATTTCACCCCTCCACTTT. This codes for CASSESGGAISPLHF.

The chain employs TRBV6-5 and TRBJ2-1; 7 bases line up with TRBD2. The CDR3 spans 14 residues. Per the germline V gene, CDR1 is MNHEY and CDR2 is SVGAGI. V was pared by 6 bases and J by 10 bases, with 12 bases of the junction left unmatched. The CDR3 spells CASSRSPTSVEQFF. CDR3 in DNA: TGTGCCAGCAGCCGATCCCCAACTAGCGTCGAGCAGTTCTTC.

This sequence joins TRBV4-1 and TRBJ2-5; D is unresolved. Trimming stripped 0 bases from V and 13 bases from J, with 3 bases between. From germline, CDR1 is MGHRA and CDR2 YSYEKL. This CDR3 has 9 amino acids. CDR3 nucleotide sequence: TGCGCCAGCAGCCAAGATCGGTACTTC. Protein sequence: CASSQDRYF.

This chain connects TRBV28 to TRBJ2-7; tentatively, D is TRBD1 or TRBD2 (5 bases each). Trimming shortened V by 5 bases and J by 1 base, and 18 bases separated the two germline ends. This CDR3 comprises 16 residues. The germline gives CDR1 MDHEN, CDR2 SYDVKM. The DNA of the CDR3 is TGTGCCAGCAGTACCTTAGGGGCGAGAGGGTCCTACGAGCAGTACTTC. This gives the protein CASSTLGARGSYEQYF.

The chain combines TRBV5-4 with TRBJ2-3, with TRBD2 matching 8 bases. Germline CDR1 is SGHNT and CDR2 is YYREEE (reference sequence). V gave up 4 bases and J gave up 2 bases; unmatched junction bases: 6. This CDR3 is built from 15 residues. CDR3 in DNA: TGTGCCAGCAGCCTGGCCGGGGGGGCCACAGATACGCAGTATTTT. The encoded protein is CASSLAGGATDTQYF.

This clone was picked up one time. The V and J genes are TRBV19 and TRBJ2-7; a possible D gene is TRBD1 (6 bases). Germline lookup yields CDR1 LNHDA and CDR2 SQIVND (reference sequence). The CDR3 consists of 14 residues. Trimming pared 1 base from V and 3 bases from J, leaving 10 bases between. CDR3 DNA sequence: TGTGCCAGTAGTATAGGCGCAGGGGACTACGAGCAGTACTTC. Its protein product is CASSIGAGDYEQYF. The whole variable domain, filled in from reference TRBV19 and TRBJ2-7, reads DGGITQSPKYLFRKEGQNVTLSCEQNLNHDAMYWYRQDPGQGLRLIYYSQIVNDFQKGDIAEGYSVSREKKESFPLTVTSAQKNPTAFYLCASSIGAGDYEQYFGPGTRLTVT.

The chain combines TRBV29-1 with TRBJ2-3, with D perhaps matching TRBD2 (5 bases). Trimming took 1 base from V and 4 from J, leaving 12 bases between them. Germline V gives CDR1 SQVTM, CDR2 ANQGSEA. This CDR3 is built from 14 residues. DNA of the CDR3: TGCAGCGTTGAAGGGGGTAAGGAGGCAGATACGCAGTATTTT. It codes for CSVEGGKEADTQYF.

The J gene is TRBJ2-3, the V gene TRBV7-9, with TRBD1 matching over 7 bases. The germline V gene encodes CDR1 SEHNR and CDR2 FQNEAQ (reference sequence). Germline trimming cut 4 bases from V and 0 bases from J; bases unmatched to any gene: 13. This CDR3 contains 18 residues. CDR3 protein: CASSSNTGATSSTDTQYF. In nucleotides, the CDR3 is TGTGCCAGCAGCTCAAATACAGGGGCAACCTCTAGCACAGATACGCAGTATTTT.

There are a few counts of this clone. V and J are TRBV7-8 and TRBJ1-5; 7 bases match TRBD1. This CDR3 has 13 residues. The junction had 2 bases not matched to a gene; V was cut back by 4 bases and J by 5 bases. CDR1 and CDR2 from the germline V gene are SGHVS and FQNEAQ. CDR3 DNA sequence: TGTGCCAGCAGCTCTGACAGGGATCAGCCCCAGCATTTT. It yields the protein CASSSDRDQPQHF.

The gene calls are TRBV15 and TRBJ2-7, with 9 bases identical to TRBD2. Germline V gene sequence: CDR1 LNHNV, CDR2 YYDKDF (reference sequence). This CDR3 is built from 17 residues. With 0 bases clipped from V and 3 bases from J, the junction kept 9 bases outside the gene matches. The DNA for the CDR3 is TGTGCCACCAGCAGAGATCTAGGCGGGGGGGCCGTCTACGAGCAGTACTTC. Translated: CATSRDLGGGAVYEQYF.

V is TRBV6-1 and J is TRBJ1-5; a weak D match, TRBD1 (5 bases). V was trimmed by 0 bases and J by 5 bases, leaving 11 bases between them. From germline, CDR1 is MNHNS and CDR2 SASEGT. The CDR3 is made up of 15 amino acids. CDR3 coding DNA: TGTGCCAGCAGTGAAGCTGGGGGTTTGTATCAGCCCCAGCATTTT. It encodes CASSEAGGLYQPQHF.

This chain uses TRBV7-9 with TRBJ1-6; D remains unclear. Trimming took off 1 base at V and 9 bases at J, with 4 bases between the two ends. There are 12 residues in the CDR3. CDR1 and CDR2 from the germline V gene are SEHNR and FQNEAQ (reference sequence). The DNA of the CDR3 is TGTGCCAGCAGCTTAGGGGGTTCACCCCTCCACTTT. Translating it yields CASSLGGSPLHF.

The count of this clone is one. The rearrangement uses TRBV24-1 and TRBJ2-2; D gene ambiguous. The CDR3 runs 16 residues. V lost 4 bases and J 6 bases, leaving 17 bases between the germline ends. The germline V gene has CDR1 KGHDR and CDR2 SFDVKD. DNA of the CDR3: TGTGCCACCAGTGACCAAGGACCCGACCCAGCCGGGGAGCTGTTTTTT. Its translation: CATSDQGPDPAGELFF.